This note documents a single TCR beta chain sequence. These data belong to a study of blood T cell repertoires in COVID-19. Germline-derived CDR1 and CDR2 are MNHEY and SVGAGI. Trimming took 6 bases from V and 4 from J, leaving 18 bases between them. The CDR3 is made up of 15 amino acids. TCRdb keeps only in-frame clones here, not all; method: immunoSEQ multiplex PCR. The profile shows roughly 220,000 clones, around 86% of them singletons. Sequenced sample: PBMCs or T cells enriched from blood (not recorded which). The chain joins TRBV6-5 to TRBJ1-2; maybe TRBD1 (6 bases). This receptor was identified in a middle-aged woman with acute COVID-19. The CDR3 reads CASSKQGSGSYGYTF. CDR3 in DNA: TGTGCCAGCAGCAAACAGGGAAGTGGTTCCTATGGCTACACCTTC.